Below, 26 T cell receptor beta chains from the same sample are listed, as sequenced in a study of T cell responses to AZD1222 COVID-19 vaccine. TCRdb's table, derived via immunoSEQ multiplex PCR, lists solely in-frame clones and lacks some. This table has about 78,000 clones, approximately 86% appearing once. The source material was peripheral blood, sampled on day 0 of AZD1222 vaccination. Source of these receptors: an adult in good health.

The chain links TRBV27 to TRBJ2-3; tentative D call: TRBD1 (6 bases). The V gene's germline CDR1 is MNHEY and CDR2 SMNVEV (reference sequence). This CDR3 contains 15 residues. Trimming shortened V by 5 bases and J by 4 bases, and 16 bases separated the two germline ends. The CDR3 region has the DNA TGTGCCAGCAGTGTGACAGGACTCGGGGCAGATACGCAGTATTTT. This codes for CASSVTGLGADTQYF.

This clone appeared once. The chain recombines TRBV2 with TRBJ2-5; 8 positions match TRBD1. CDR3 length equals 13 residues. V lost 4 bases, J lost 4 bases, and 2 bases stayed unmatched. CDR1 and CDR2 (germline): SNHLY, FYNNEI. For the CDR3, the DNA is TGTGCCAGCAGTGGGACAGGGCGAGAGACCCAGTACTTC. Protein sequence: CASSGTGRETQYF.

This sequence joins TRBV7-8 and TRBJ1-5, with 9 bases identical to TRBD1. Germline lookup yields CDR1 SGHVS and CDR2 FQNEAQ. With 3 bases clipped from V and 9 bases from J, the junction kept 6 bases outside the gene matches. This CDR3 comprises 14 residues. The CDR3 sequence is CASSFGTGTRPQHF. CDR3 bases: TGTGCCAGCAGCTTCGGGACAGGGACACGGCCCCAGCATTTT.

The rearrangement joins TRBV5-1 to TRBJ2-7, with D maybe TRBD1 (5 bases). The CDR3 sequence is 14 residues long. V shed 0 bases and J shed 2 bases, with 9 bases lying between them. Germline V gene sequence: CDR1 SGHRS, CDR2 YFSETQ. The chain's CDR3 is CASSLDQGTYEQYF. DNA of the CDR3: TGCGCCAGCAGCTTGGATCAGGGCACCTACGAGCAGTACTTC.

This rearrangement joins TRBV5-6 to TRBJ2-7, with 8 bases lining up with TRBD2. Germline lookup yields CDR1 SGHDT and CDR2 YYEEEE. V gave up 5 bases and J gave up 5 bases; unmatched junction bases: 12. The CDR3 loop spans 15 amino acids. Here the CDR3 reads CASSPLRRGGDEQYF. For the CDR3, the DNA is TGTGCCAGCAGTCCTCTTAGACGGGGGGGCGACGAGCAGTACTTC.

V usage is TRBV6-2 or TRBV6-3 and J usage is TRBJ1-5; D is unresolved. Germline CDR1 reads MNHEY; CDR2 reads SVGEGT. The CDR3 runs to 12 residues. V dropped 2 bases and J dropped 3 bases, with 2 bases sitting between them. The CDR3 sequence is CASSYVNQPQHF. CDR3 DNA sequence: TGTGCCAGCAGTTACGTCAATCAGCCCCAGCATTTT.

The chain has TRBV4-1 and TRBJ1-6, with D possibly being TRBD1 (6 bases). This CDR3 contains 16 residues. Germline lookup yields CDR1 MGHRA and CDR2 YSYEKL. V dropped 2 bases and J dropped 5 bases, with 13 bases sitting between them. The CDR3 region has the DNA TGCGCCAGCAGCCAATCTTACAGGGCACATAATTCACCCCTCCACTTT. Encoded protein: CASSQSYRAHNSPLHF.

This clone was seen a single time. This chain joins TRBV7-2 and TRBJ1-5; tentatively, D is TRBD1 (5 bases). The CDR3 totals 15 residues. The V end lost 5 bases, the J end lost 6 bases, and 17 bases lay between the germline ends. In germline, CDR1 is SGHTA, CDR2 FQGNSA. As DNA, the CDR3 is TGTGCCAGCAGCCCAGTCCGGGGCACCGGTCAGCCCCAGCATTTT. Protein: CASSPVRGTGQPQHF. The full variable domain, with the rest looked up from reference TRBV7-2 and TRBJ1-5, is GAGVSQSPSNKVTEKGKDVELRCDPISGHTALYWYRQSLGQGLEFLIYFQGNSAPDKSGLPSDRFSAERTGGSVSTLTIQRTQQEDSAVYLCASSPVRGTGQPQHFGDGTRLSIL.

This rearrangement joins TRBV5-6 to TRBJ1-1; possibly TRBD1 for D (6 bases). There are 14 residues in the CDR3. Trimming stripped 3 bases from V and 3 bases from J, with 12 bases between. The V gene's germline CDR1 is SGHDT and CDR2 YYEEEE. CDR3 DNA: TGTGCCAGCAGCTCAACAGGGTTTTACACTGAAGCTTTCTTT. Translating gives CASSSTGFYTEAFF.

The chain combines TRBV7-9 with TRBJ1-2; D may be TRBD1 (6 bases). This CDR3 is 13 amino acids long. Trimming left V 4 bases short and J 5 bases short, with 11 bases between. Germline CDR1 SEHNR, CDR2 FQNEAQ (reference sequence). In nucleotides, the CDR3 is TGTGCCAGCAGCTCGCAGGGGACTTATGGCTACACCTTC. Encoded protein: CASSSQGTYGYTF.

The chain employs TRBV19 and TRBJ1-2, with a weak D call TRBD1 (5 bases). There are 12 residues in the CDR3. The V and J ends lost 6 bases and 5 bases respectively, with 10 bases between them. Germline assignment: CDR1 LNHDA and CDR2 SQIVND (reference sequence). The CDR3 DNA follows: TGTGCCAGTAGCTCACAGGCGTATGGCTACACCTTC. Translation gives CASSSQAYGYTF.

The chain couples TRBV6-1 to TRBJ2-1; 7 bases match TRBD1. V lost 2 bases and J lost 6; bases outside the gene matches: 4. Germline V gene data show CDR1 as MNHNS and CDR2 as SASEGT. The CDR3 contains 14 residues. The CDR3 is CASSESGTANEQFF. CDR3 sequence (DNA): TGTGCCAGCAGTGAAAGTGGGACAGCCAATGAGCAGTTCTTC.

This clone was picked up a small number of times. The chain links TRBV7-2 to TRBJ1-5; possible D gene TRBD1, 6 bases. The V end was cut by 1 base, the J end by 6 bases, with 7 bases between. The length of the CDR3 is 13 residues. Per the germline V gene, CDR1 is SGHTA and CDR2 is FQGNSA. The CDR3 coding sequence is TGTGCCAGCAGCTTAGAGGGGGGTCAGCCCCAGCATTTT. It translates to CASSLEGGQPQHF.

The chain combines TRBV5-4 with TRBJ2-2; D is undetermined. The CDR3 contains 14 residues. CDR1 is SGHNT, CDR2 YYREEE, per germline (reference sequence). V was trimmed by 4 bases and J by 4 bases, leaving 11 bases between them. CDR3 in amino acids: CASSRVGVTGELFF. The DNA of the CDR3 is TGTGCCAGCAGCCGTGTTGGGGTCACCGGGGAGCTGTTTTTT.

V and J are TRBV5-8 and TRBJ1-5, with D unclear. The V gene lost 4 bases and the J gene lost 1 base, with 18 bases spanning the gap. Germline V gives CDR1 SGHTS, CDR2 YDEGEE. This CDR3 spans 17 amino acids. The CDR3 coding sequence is TGTGCCAGCAGCCCTCCTGGGCGTTACGGGAGCAATCAGCCCCAGCATTTT. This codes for CASSPPGRYGSNQPQHF.

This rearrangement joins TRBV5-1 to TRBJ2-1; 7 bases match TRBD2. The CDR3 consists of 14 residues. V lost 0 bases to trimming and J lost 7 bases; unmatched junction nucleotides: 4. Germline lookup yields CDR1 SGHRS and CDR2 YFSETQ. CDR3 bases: TGCGCCAGCAGCTTGGAGGGAGGGGTAAATGAGCAGTTCTTC. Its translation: CASSLEGGVNEQFF.

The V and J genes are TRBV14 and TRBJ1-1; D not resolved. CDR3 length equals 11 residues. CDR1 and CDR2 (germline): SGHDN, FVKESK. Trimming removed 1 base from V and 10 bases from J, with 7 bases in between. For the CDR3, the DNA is TGTGCCAGCAGCCAAGGATCCTTAGCTTTCTTT. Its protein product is CASSQGSLAFF.

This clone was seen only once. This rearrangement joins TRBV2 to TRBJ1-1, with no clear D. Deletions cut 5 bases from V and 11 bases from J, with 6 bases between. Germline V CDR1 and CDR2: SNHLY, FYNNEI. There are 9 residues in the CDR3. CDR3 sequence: CASSYVAFF. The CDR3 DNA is TGTGCCAGCAGTTACGTGGCTTTCTTT.

This CDR3 is CASSLGASGVTGELFF. DNA of the CDR3: TGTGCCAGCAGCTTGGGGGCTAGCGGGGTCACCGGGGAGCTGTTTTTT. The chain employs TRBV5-4 and TRBJ2-2, with 9 nucleotides matching TRBD2. The CDR3 has 16 residues. Germline CDR1 reads SGHNT; CDR2 reads YYREEE (reference sequence). Losses at the gene ends were 0 bases for V and 4 bases for J; bases not matched to a gene: 4.

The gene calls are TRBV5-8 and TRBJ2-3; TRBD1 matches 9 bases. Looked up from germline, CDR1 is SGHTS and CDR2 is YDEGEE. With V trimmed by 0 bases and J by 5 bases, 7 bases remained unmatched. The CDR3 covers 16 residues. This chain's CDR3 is CASSLVGDRVQDTQYF. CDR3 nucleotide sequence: TGTGCCAGCAGCTTGGTGGGGGACAGGGTACAAGATACGCAGTATTTT. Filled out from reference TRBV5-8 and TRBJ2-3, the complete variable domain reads EAGVTQSPTHLIKTRGQQATLRCSPISGHTSVYWYQQALGLGLQFLLWYDEGEERNRGNFPPRFSGRQFPNYSSELNVNALELEDSALYLCASSLVGDRVQDTQYFGPGTRLTVL.

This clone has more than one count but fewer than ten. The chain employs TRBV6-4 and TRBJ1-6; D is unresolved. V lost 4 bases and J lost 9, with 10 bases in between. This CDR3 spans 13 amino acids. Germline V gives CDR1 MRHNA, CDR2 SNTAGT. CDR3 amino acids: CASSAEWGSPLHF. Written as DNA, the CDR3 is TGTGCCAGCAGTGCGGAGTGGGGTTCACCCCTCCACTTT.

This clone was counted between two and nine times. DNA for the CDR3: TGCGCCAGCAGTGAGGGTACAGGGGCCGATGCTTTCTTT. Translation: CASSEGTGADAFF. The chain carries TRBV10-1 and TRBJ1-1; TRBD1 aligns across 7 bases. Trimming at V came to 2 bases and at J to 11 bases, leaving 8 bases not matched to a gene. There are 13 residues in the CDR3. Germline CDR1 is WNHNN and CDR2 is SYGVQD (reference sequence).

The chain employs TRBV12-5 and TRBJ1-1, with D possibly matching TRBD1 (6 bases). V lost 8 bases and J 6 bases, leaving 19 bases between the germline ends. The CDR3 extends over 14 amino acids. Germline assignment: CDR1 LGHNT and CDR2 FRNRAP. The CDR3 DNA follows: TGTGCTAGTCAGTGGGGGGCTTCATCACCTGAAGCTTTCTTT. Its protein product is CASQWGASSPEAFF.

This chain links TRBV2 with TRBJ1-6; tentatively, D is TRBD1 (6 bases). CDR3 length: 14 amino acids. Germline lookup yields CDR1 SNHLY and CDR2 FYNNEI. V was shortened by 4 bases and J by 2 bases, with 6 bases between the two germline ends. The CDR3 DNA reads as TGTGCCAGCAGTGGGGACACCTATAATTCACCCCTCCACTTT. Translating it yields CASSGDTYNSPLHF.

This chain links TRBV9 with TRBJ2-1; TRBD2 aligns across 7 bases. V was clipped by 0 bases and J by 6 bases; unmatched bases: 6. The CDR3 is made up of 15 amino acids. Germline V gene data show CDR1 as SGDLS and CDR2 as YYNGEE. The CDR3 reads CASSVGRLAANEQFF. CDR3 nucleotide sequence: TGTGCCAGCAGCGTAGGTCGTCTAGCGGCCAATGAGCAGTTCTTC.

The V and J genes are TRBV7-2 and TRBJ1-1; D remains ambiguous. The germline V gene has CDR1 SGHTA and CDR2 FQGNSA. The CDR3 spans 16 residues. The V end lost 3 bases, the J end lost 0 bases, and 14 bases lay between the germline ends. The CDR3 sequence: CASSFHEALMNTEAFF. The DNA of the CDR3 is TGTGCCAGCAGCTTCCATGAAGCCCTGATGAACACTGAAGCTTTCTTT.